Listed below are T cell receptor beta chains from one sample, sequenced in a study of metastatic and nonmetastatic thyroid tumors. TCRdb recomputed clones from the PCR reads via MiXCR. The sample lists 84,000 or so clones; about 9.1% were seen once. Sample: blood. The receptors were gathered from a female donor with papillary thyroid cancer or a benign thyroid nodule (not recorded which). Some clones in this sample may be carry-over from other donors' samples. CDR3s include the opening cysteine and the closing phenylalanine or tryptophan. The D gene is left open where the match is weak. Rows give clone size only sometimes, using once, few, many, or a class for an expanded clone.

D gene: TRBD1
J gene: TRBJ1-2
clone size: few
V gene: TRBV28
CDR3 protein: CASSLRRDRRSSNYGYTF
CDR3 DNA: TGTGCCAGCAGTTTACGCCGGGACAGGAGATCATCTAACTATGGCTACACCTTC

D gene: NA
J gene: TRBJ1-2
clone size: many
V gene: TRBV30
CDR3 protein: CAWSVRTQDYGYTF
CDR3 DNA: TGTGCCTGGAGTGTACGAACCCAAGACTATGGCTACACCTTC

D gene: NA
J gene: TRBJ2-3
clone size: many
V gene: TRBV5-1
CDR3 protein: CASSLGGTDTQYF
CDR3 DNA: TGCGCCAGCAGCTTAGGGGGCACAGATACGCAGTATTTT

D gene: NA
J gene: TRBJ2-7
clone size: many
V gene: TRBV7-6
CDR3 protein: CASSSPRHRESSYEQYF
CDR3 DNA: TGTGCCAGCAGCTCACCCAGGCACAGGGAGAGCTCCTACGAGCAGTACTTC

D gene: NA
J gene: TRBJ2-2
clone size: many
V gene: TRBV7-9
CDR3 protein: CASSRGTGELFF
CDR3 DNA: TGTGCCAGCAGCAGGGGGACCGGGGAGCTGTTTTTT

D gene: NA
J gene: TRBJ2-5
clone size: few
V gene: TRBV20-1
CDR3 protein: CSTEGLQETQYF
CDR3 DNA: TGCAGTACAGAGGGGCTCCAAGAGACCCAGTACTTC

D gene: TRBD1
J gene: TRBJ1-2
clone size: many
V gene: TRBV10-3
CDR3 protein: CAISELPGTGGYTF
CDR3 DNA: TGTGCCATCAGTGAGTTACCCGGGACAGGGGGCTACACCTTC

D gene: NA
J gene: TRBJ2-3
clone size: few
V gene: TRBV11-2
CDR3 protein: CASSLVYQGIITDTQYF
CDR3 DNA: TGTGCCAGCAGCTTAGTGTACCAGGGCATAATTACAGATACGCAGTATTTT

D gene: NA
J gene: TRBJ1-1
clone size: NA
V gene: TRBV12-3/TRBV12-4
CDR3 protein: CASSLLRDTEAFF
CDR3 DNA: TGTGCCAGCAGTTTACTCCGGGACACTGAAGCTTTCTTT

D gene: NA
J gene: TRBJ2-7
clone size: many
V gene: TRBV29-1
CDR3 protein: CSVETGFSYEQYF
CDR3 DNA: TGCAGCGTTGAGACCGGTTTCTCCTACGAGCAGTACTTC

D gene: TRBD1
J gene: TRBJ2-7
clone size: few
V gene: TRBV20-1
CDR3 protein: CSASQQGTGVYEQYF
CDR3 DNA: TGCAGTGCTTCTCAGCAGGGGACAGGGGTATACGAGCAGTACTTC

D gene: TRBD2
J gene: TRBJ2-5
clone size: NA
V gene: TRBV20-1
CDR3 protein: CSALSSGSGETQYF
CDR3 DNA: TGCAGTGCTCTATCTAGCGGGAGCGGAGAGACCCAGTACTTC

D gene: NA
J gene: TRBJ1-2
clone size: many
V gene: TRBV10-2
CDR3 protein: CASSAPGGYTF
CDR3 DNA: TGCGCCAGCAGTGCCCCTGGTGGCTACACCTTC

D gene: NA
J gene: TRBJ1-2
clone size: many
V gene: TRBV19
CDR3 protein: CASSPGRSYGYTF
CDR3 DNA: TGTGCCAGTAGTCCCGGACGGTCCTATGGCTACACCTTC

D gene: NA
J gene: TRBJ1-1
clone size: many
V gene: TRBV5-1
CDR3 protein: CASSLRWGLNTEAFF
CDR3 DNA: TGCGCCAGCAGCCTACGATGGGGCCTGAACACTGAAGCTTTCTTT

D gene: NA
J gene: TRBJ2-7
clone size: many
V gene: TRBV12-3/TRBV12-4
CDR3 protein: CASSLVSSYEQYF
CDR3 DNA: TGTGCCAGCAGTTTGGTCAGCTCCTACGAGCAGTACTTC

D gene: NA
J gene: TRBJ2-3
clone size: many
V gene: TRBV7-2
CDR3 protein: CASTLTDTQYF
CDR3 DNA: TGTGCCAGCACCCTCACAGATACGCAGTATTTT